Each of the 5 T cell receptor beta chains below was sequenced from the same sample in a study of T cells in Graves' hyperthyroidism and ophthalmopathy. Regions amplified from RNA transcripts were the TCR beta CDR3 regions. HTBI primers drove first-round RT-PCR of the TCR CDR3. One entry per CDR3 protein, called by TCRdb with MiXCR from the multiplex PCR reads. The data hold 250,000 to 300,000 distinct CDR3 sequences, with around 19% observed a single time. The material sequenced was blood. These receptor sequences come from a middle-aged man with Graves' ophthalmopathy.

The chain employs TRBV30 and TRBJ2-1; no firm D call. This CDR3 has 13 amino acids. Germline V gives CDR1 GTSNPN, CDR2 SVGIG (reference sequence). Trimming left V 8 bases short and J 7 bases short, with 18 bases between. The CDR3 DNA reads TGTGCCAGTAGTATGGGAAATCGAAATGAGCAGTTCTTC. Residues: CASSMGNRNEQFF.

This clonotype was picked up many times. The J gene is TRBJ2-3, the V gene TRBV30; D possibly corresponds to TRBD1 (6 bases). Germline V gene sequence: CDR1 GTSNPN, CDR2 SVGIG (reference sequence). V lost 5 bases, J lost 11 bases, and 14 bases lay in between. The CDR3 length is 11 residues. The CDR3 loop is CAWDTGMEQYF. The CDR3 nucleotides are TGTGCCTGGGATACAGGGATGGAGCAGTATTTT.

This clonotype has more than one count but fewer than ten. CDR3 in DNA: TGCAGTGCTAGAGAGCTAGCGGGAGCGGAGCTGTTTTTT. This codes for CSARELAGAELFF. This chain joins TRBV20-1 and TRBJ2-2; 10 bases match TRBD2. The CDR3 sequence is 13 residues long. V dropped 0 bases and J dropped 10; count of bases not matched to a gene: 2. Per germline, CDR1 DFQATT and CDR2 SNEGSKA (reference sequence).

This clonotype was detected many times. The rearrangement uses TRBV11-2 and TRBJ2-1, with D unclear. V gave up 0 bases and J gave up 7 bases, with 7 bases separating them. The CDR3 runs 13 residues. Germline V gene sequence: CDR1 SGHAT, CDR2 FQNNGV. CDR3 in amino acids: CASSLEAANEQFF. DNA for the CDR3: TGTGCCAGCAGCTTAGAAGCAGCGAATGAGCAGTTCTTC.

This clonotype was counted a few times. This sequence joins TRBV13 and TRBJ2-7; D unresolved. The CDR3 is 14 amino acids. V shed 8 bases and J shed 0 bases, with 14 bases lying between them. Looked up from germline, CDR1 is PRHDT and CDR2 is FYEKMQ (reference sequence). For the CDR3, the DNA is TGTGCCAGCGGCGAAGGGCAACTCTCCTACGAGCAGTACTTC. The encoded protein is CASGEGQLSYEQYF.